This T cell receptor (beta chain) was captured in a study of T cell repertoires in cytomegalovirus infection (dated by TCRdb to between 2019 and 2020). Background for the entire study: The HLA type of each donor mattered for the analysis, because public TCR beta signatures pointed to carriage of CMV infection along with the matching HLA type.

The data were produced on an Illumina HiSeq 1500. TCRdb itself trimmed the public reads at Q25 with fastp, ran MiXCR and retained productive beta chains. One record per CDR3 amino acid sequence lists the most common genes and DNA. Present in this sample are approximately 500,000 distinct CDR3 sequences, roughly 10% of which were seen just once. 10% of the sample is in the top ten clones. Points on this clonotype: This clone's antigen is unknown. No base quality values were provided; no much bigger clone lies one nucleotide off.

General findings and caveats noted by the study authors: In both this cohort and an independent roughly 400-donor cohort, the cumulative frequency of public TCR beta family members distinguished carriers of CMV infection plus the relevant HLA type. The ex vivo response was dominated by HLA-C-restricted CMV-specific TCR beta clonotypes, and the single most frequent clonotype in two of eight donors was supplied by these HLA-C-restricted clonotypes.

Sequencing used PBMCs. The source is a human donor in good health (CMV status not recorded). Some clones in this sample may be carry-over from other donors' samples.

This receptor carries the CDR3 CASSLETPADGYTF. The DNA sequence is given as TGCGCCAGCAGCTTGGAAACCCCAGCGGATGGCTACACCTTC. The rearrangement joined TRBV5-1 to TRBJ1-2; the D gene cannot be resolved reliably. CDR1 SGHRS and CDR2 YFSETQ are derived from the germline V gene. V is cut by 0 bases and J by 6 bases, and the space between the germline ends is 12 bases. The CDR3 spans 14 residues, from the cysteine through the phenylalanine. Kept here is only the CDR3 DNA, which spans 42 bases and is read in frame from base 1.